Listed below are T cell receptor beta chains from one sample, sequenced in a study of blood T cell repertoires in COVID-19. TCRdb keeps only in-frame clones here, not all; method: immunoSEQ multiplex PCR. In the table there are a few hundred thousand clones, around four fifths of which are singletons. Sequences were obtained from peripheral blood. The receptors come from a woman of 80 years or more with active or convalescent COVID-19. Both conserved end residues are part of each CDR3. Fields, in order: CDR3 DNA, CDR3 protein, V gene, J gene, D gene, clone size. D genes are given only for firm matches. Some rows mark clone size as missing; the rest say once, few, many or name a class of expanded clone.

CDR3nt: TGTGCCAGCAGTCCCTTCGGACAGGGTCTAAGAGTTAACAATGAGCAGTTCTTC; CDR3aa: CASSPFGQGLRVNNEQFF; v_gene: TRBV27; j_gene: TRBJ2-1; d_gene: TRBD1; abundance: -
CDR3nt: TGTGCCAGCAGTCTTCAGGGGGCAAGTTCACCCCTCCACTTT; CDR3aa: CASSLQGASSPLHF; v_gene: TRBV25-1; j_gene: TRBJ1-6; d_gene: TRBD1; abundance: -
CDR3nt: TGTGCCAGCAGCTTAGCGCCAGCGGGGGGGCAGACAGATACGCAGTATTTT; CDR3aa: CASSLAPAGGQTDTQYF; v_gene: TRBV7-2; j_gene: TRBJ2-3; d_gene: TRBD2; abundance: once
CDR3nt: TGTGCCAGCAGCGTGACAGGGAGTGGTGAAAAACTGTTTTTT; CDR3aa: CASSVTGSGEKLFF; v_gene: TRBV9; j_gene: TRBJ1-4; d_gene: TRBD1; abundance: -
CDR3nt: TGTGCCAGCAGCTTGGGTACAGGGGGGACAAACGAGCAGTACTTC; CDR3aa: CASSLGTGGTNEQYF; v_gene: TRBV5-4; j_gene: TRBJ2-7; d_gene: TRBD1; abundance: few
CDR3nt: TGTGCCAGTAGTATGACAGGGGGGGACACCGGGGAGCTGTTTTTT; CDR3aa: CASSMTGGDTGELFF; v_gene: TRBV19; j_gene: TRBJ2-2; d_gene: TRBD1; abundance: -
CDR3nt: TGTGCCACCAGCAGAGGTCCCACAGGGCTCCCTAACTATGGCTACACCTTC; CDR3aa: CATSRGPTGLPNYGYTF; v_gene: TRBV15; j_gene: TRBJ1-2; d_gene: -; abundance: -
CDR3nt: TGTGCCACCGGGAGGACAGATACGCAGTATTTT; CDR3aa: CATGRTDTQYF; v_gene: TRBV10-3; j_gene: TRBJ2-3; d_gene: TRBD2; abundance: -
CDR3nt: TGTGCCAGCAGCCCGGGACTAGGTCTCGATGAGCAGTTCTTC; CDR3aa: CASSPGLGLDEQFF; v_gene: TRBV7-3; j_gene: TRBJ2-1; d_gene: TRBD2; abundance: -
CDR3nt: TGTGCCAGCAGCGTAAGCGCGGGGGTTGGGGGCGAGCAGTACTTC; CDR3aa: CASSVSAGVGGEQYF; v_gene: TRBV9; j_gene: TRBJ2-7; d_gene: TRBD2; abundance: -
CDR3nt: TGTGCCAGAAGTTTCGGACAGGGGAGGTACGAGCAGTACTTC; CDR3aa: CARSFGQGRYEQYF; v_gene: TRBV7-5; j_gene: TRBJ2-7; d_gene: -; abundance: -
CDR3nt: TGTGCCAGCAGTCCCACTGCACGGGCCAGGGTGGGCGAGCAGTACTTC; CDR3aa: CASSPTARARVGEQYF; v_gene: TRBV27; j_gene: TRBJ2-7; d_gene: -; abundance: once
CDR3nt: TGTGCCAGCAGCTTAAAACAGGTTCAAGATACGCAGTATTTT; CDR3aa: CASSLKQVQDTQYF; v_gene: TRBV7-9; j_gene: TRBJ2-3; d_gene: -; abundance: -
CDR3nt: TGTGCCAGCAGACAGGGCGAGGGTTCACCCCTCCACTTT; CDR3aa: CASRQGEGSPLHF; v_gene: TRBV3-1/TRBV3-2; j_gene: TRBJ1-6; d_gene: -; abundance: -
CDR3nt: TGTGCCAGCAGTGGGGGCGCCTCCTATAATTCACCCCTCCACTTT; CDR3aa: CASSGGASYNSPLHF; v_gene: TRBV28; j_gene: TRBJ1-6; d_gene: -; abundance: -
CDR3nt: TGTGCCAGCAGCCAGCGAGGGACAGCGAACACTGAAGCTTTCTTT; CDR3aa: CASSQRGTANTEAFF; v_gene: TRBV6-5; j_gene: TRBJ1-1; d_gene: TRBD1; abundance: -
CDR3nt: TGTGCCACCAGCAGAGAAGTCAGAGAGACCCAGTACTTC; CDR3aa: CATSREVRETQYF; v_gene: TRBV15; j_gene: TRBJ2-5; d_gene: -; abundance: -
CDR3nt: TGTGCCAGCAGTTATGAAGGACTCTATGGCTACACCTTC; CDR3aa: CASSYEGLYGYTF; v_gene: TRBV5-4; j_gene: TRBJ1-2; d_gene: -; abundance: -
CDR3nt: TGTGCCTGGAGTTCGACAGGGCCAGAGACCCAGTACTTC; CDR3aa: CAWSSTGPETQYF; v_gene: TRBV30; j_gene: TRBJ2-5; d_gene: TRBD1; abundance: -
CDR3nt: TGTGCCAGCAGCTTGGCTTCACTAGCGGGCACCTACGAGCAGTACTTC; CDR3aa: CASSLASLAGTYEQYF; v_gene: TRBV5-6; j_gene: TRBJ2-7; d_gene: TRBD2; abundance: -
CDR3nt: TGTGCCAGCAGTCGGTTGTCGGCTGGGGGAGGTGGCTACACCTTC; CDR3aa: CASSRLSAGGGGYTF; v_gene: TRBV28; j_gene: TRBJ1-2; d_gene: -; abundance: -
CDR3nt: TGTGCCAGCAGTTACCAGGAGACCCAGTACTTC; CDR3aa: CASSYQETQYF; v_gene: TRBV6-6; j_gene: TRBJ2-5; d_gene: -; abundance: -
CDR3nt: TGTGCCAGCTCACCGGGACAGGGGGCGCGGGGCTACACCTTC; CDR3aa: CASSPGQGARGYTF; v_gene: TRBV18; j_gene: TRBJ1-2; d_gene: TRBD1; abundance: -
CDR3nt: TGCGCCAGCAGCGTGACTGGGAGCTCCTACAATGAGCAGTTCTTC; CDR3aa: CASSVTGSSYNEQFF; v_gene: TRBV5-1; j_gene: TRBJ2-1; d_gene: -; abundance: -
CDR3nt: TGTGCCAGCTCACACACAGGGGCCAATACCTACAATGAGCAGTTCTTC; CDR3aa: CASSHTGANTYNEQFF; v_gene: TRBV18; j_gene: TRBJ2-1; d_gene: TRBD1; abundance: -
CDR3nt: TGTGCCAGCAGCTTACGAGCCGGGGAGCTGTTTTTT; CDR3aa: CASSLRAGELFF; v_gene: TRBV7-3; j_gene: TRBJ2-2; d_gene: -; abundance: -
CDR3nt: TGCAGCGCCCAAACGGGACAGGGGAGGCTCTATGGCTACACCTTC; CDR3aa: CSAQTGQGRLYGYTF; v_gene: TRBV29-1; j_gene: TRBJ1-2; d_gene: TRBD1; abundance: -
CDR3nt: TGTGCCAGCAGTTTGGCAGGGACCTACAATGAGCAGTTCTTC; CDR3aa: CASSLAGTYNEQFF; v_gene: TRBV28; j_gene: TRBJ2-1; d_gene: -; abundance: -